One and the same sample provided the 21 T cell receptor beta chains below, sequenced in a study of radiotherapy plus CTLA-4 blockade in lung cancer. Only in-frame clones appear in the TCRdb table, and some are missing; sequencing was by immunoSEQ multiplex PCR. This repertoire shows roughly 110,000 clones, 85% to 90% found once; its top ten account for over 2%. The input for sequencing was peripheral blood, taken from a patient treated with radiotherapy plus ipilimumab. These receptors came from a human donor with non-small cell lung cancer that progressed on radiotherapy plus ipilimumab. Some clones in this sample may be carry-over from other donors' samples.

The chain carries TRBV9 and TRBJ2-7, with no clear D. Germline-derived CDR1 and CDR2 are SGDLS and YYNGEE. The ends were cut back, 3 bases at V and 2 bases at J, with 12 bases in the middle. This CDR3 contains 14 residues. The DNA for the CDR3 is TGTGCCAGCAGCGGAGGTCCCACCCCCTACGAGCAGTACTTC. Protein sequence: CASSGGPTPYEQYF.

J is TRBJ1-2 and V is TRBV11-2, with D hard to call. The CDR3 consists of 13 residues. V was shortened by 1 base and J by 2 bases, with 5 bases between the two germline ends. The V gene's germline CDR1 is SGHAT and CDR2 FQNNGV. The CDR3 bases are TGTGCCAGCAGCTTAGCCAGAAACTATGGCTACACCTTC. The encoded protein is CASSLARNYGYTF.

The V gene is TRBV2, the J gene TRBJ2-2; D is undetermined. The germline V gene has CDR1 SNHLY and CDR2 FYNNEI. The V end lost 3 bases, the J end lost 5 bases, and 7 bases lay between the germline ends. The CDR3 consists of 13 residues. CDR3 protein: CASSEYETGELFF. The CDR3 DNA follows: TGTGCCAGCAGTGAGTACGAGACCGGGGAGCTGTTTTTT.

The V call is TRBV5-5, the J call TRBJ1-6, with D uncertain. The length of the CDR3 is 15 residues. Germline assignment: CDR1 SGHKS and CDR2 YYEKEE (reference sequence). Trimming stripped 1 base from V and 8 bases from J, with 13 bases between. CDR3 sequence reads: CASSLPDLPYSPLHF. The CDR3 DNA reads TGTGCCAGCAGCTTGCCCGACCTTCCCTATTCACCCCTCCACTTT.

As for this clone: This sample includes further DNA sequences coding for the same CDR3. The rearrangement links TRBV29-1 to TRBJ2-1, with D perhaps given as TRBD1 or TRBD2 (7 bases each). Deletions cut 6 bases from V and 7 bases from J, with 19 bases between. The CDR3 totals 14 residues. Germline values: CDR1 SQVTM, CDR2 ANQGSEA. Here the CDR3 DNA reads TGCAGCGTCGAGGGAGGGGGCCTGATGAATGAGCAGTTCTTC. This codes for CSVEGGGLMNEQFF.

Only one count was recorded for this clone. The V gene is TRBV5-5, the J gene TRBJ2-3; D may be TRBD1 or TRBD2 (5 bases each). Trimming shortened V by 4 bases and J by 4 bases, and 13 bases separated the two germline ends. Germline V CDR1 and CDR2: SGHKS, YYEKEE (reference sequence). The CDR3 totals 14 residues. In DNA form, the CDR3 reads TGTGCCAGCAGCCACACTAGGGGCGCAGATACGCAGTATTTT. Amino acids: CASSHTRGADTQYF.

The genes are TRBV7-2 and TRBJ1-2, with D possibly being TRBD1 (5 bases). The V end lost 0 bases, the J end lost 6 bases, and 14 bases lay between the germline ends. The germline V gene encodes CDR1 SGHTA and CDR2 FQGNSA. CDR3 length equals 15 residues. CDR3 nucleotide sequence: TGTGCCAGCAGCTTAGCGAGAGGGCAGGGTGATGGCTACACCTTC. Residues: CASSLARGQGDGYTF.

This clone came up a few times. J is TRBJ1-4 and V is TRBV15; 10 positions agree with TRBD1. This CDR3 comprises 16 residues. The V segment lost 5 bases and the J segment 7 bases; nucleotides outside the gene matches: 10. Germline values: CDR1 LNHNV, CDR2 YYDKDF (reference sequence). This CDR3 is CATSRGQGLSGEKLFF. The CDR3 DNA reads TGTGCCACCAGCCGGGGACAGGGGCTGAGCGGTGAAAAACTGTTTTTT.

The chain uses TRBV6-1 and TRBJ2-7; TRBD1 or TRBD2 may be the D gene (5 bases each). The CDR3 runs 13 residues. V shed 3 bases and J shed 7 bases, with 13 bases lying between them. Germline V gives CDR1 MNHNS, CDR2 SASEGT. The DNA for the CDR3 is TGTGCCAGCAGTGACAGGACCGGGACGGAGCAGTACTTC. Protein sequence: CASSDRTGTEQYF.

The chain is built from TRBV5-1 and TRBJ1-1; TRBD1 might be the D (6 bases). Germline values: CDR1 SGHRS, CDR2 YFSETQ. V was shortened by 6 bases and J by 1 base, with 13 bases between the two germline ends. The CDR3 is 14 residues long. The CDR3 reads CASKVGGSNTEAFF. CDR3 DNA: TGCGCCAGCAAGGTAGGGGGGTCGAACACTGAAGCTTTCTTT. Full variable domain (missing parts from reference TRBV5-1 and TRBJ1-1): KAGVTQTPRYLIKTRGQQVTLSCSPISGHRSVSWYQQTPGQGLQFLFEYFSETQRNKGNFPGRFSGRQFSNSRSEMNVSTLELGDSALYLCASKVGGSNTEAFFGQGTRLTVV.

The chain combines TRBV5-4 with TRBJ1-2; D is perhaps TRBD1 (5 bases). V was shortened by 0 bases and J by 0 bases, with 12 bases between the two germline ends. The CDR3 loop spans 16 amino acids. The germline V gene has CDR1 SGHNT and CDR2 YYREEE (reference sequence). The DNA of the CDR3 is TGTGCCAGCAGCTTGGCCGCAGGGCCCGCTAACTATGGCTACACCTTC. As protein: CASSLAAGPANYGYTF.

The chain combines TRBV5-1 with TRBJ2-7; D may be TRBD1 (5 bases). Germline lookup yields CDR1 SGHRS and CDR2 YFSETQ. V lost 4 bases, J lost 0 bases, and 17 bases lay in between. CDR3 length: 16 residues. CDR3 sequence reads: CASSLDTTVRSYEQYF. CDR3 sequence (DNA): TGCGCCAGCAGCCTAGATACGACAGTCCGCTCCTACGAGCAGTACTTC.

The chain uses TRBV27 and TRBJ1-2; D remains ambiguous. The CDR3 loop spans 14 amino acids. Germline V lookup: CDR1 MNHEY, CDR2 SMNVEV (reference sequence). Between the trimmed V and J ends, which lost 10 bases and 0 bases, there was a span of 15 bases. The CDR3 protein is CATTSPYSNYGYTF. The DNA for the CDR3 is TGTGCCACCACGTCCCCCTACTCTAACTATGGCTACACCTTC.

This chain's CDR3 is CASSLGQSANYGYTF. CDR3 DNA: TGTGCCAGCAGCTTAGGGCAGAGCGCTAACTATGGCTACACCTTC. The genes are TRBV7-2 and TRBJ1-2; D call uncertain. This CDR3 region has 15 residues. The germline V gene has CDR1 SGHTA and CDR2 FQGNSA. Trimming shortened V by 1 base and J by 0 bases, and 9 bases separated the two germline ends.

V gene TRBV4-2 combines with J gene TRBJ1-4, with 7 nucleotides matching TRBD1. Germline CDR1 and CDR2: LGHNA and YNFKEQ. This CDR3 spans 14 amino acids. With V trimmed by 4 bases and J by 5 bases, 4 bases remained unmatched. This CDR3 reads CASSRTGQNEKLFF. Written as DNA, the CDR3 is TGTGCCAGCAGCCGAACGGGACAGAATGAAAAACTGTTTTTT.

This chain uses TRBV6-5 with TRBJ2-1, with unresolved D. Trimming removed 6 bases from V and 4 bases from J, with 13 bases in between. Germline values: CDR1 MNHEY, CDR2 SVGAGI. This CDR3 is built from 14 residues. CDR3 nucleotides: TGTGCCAGCAGCCCGCCGGTGCCATACAATGAGCAGTTCTTC. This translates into CASSPPVPYNEQFF.

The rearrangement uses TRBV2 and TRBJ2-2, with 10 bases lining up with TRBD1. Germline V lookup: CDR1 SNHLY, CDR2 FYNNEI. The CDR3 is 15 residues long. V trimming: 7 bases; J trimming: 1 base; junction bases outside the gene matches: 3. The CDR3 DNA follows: TGTGCCAGCAATGGGGACAGGGGGAACACCGGGGAGCTGTTTTTT. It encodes CASNGDRGNTGELFF. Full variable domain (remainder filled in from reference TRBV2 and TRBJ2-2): EPEVTQTPSHQVTQMGQEVILRCVPISNHLYFYWYRQILGQKVEFLVSFYNNEISEKSEIFDDQFSVERPDGSNFTLKIRSTKLEDSAMYFCASNGDRGNTGELFFGEGSRLTVL.

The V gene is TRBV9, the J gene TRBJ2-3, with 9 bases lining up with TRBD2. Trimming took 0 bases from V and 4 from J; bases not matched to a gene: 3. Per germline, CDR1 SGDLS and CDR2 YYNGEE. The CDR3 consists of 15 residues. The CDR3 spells CASSVGAGGSDTQYF. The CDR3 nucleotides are TGTGCCAGCAGCGTAGGAGCGGGGGGTTCAGATACGCAGTATTTT.

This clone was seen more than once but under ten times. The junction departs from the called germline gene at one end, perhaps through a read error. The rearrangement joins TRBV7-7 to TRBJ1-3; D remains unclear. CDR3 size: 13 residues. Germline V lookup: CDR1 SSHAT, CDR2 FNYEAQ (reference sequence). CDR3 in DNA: TGTGCTAGCAGCCTGAACTCTGGAAACACCATATATTTT. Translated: CASSLNSGNTIYF. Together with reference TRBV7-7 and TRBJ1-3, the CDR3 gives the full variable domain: GAGVSQSPRYKVTKRGQDVTLRCDPISSHATLYWYQQALGQGPEFLTYFNYEAQPDKSGLPSDRFSAERPEGSISTLTIQRTEQRDSAMYRCASSLNSGNTIYFGEGSWLTVV.

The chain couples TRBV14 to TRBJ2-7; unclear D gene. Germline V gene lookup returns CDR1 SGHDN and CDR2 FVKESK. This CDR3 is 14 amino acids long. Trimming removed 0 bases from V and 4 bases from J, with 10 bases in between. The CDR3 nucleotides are TGTGCCAGCAGCCAAGATAATAAACTTTACGAGCAGTACTTC. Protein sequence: CASSQDNKLYEQYF.

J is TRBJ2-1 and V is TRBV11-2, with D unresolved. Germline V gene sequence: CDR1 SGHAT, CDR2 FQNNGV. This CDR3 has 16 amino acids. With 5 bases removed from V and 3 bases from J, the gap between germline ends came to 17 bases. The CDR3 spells CASSVQKVGYYNEQFF. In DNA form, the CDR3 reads TGTGCCAGCAGCGTCCAGAAGGTAGGGTACTACAATGAGCAGTTCTTC.